This T cell receptor beta chain was identified during a study of tumour-infiltrating T cells in Burkitt lymphoma. Study in general: Survival, overall and progression-free, tracked with productive clonality.

Trimming took 1 base from V and 8 from J; bases not matched to a gene: 10. The CDR3 is made up of 16 amino acids. Germline assignment: CDR1 LGHNA and CDR2 YNFKEQ. Method: immunoSEQ multiplex PCR; TCRdb's copy keeps in-frame clones and lacks some. The sample carries thousands of clones, about 85% recorded once. The sequenced sample consisted of tumor tissue. The chain employs TRBV4-2 and TRBJ2-1; 8 bases are shared with TRBD1. This TCR was sampled from a human donor with diffuse large B-cell lymphoma. The CDR3 DNA reads as TGTGCCAGCAGCCAAGCCGGGACAGGTGGTTTCGATGAGCAGTTCTTC. Protein sequence: CASSQAGTGGFDEQFF.